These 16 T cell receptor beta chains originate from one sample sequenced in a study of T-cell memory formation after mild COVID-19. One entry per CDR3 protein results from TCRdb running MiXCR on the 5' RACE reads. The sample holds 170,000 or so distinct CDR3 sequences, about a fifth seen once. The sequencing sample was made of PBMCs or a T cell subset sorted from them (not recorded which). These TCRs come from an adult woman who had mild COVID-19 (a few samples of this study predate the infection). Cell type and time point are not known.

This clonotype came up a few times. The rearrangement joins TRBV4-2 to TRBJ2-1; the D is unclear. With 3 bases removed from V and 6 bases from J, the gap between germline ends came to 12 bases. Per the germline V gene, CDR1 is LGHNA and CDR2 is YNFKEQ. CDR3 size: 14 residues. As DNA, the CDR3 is TGTGCCAGCAGCCAGGTGGGCGTGAGCAATGAGCAGTTCTTC. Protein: CASSQVGVSNEQFF.

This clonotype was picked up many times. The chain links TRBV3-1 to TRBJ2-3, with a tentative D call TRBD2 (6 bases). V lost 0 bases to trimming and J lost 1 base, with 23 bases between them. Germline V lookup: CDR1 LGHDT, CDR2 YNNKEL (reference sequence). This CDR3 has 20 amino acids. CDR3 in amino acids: CASSQDLRGLSTLGTDTQYF. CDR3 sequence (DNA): TGTGCCAGCAGCCAAGATCTAAGGGGACTCTCAACACTGGGCACAGATACGCAGTATTTT.

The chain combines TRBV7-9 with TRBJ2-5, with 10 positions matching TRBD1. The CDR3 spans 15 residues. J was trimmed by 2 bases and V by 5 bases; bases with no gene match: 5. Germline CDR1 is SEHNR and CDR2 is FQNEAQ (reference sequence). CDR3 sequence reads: CASSPRTGGQETQYF. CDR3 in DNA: TGTGCCAGCAGCCCTCGGACAGGGGGGCAAGAGACCCAGTACTTC.

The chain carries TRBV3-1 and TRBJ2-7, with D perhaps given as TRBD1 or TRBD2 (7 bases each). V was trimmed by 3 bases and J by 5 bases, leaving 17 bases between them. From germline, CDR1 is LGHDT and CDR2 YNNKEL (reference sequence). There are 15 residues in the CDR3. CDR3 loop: CASSHFGQGGHEQYF. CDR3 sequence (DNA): TGTGCCAGCAGCCACTTCGGGCAGGGGGGGCACGAGCAGTACTTC.

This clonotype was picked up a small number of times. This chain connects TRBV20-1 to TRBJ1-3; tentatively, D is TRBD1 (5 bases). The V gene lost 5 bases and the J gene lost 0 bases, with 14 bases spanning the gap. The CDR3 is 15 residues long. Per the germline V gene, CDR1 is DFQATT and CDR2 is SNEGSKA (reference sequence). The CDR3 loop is CSAYGTENSGNTIYF. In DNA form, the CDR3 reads TGCAGTGCTTACGGGACGGAGAACTCTGGAAACACCATATATTTT.

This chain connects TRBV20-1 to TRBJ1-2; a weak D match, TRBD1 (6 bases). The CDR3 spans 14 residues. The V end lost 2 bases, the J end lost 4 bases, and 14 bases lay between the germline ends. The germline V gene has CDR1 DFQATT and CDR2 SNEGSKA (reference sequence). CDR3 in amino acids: CSARTRGRPYGYTF. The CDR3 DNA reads TGCAGTGCTAGAACGCGGGGGCGCCCCTATGGCTACACCTTC.

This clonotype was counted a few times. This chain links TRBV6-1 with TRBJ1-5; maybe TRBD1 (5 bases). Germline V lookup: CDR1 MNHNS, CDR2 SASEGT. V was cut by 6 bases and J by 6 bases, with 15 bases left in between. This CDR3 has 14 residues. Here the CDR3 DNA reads TGTGCCAGCAGGGAGGGAGGGGATACTCAGCCCCAGCATTTT. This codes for CASREGGDTQPQHF.

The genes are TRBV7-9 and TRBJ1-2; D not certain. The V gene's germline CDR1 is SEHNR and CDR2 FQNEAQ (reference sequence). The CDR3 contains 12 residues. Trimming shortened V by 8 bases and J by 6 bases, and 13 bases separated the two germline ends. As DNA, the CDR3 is TGTGCCAGCCTGACGGGAAGAGATGGCTACACCTTC. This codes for CASLTGRDGYTF.

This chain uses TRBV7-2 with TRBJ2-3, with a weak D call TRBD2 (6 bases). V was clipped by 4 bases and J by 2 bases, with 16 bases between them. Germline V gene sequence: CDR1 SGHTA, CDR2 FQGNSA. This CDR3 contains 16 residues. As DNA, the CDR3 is TGTGCCAGCAGCTCCCCCCGAGGAGGGAACACAGATACGCAGTATTTT. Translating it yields CASSSPRGGNTDTQYF.

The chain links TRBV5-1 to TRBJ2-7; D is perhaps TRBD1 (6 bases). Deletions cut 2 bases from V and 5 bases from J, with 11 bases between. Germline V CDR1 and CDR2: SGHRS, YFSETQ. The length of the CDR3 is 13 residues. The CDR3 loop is CASSFLDSHEQYF. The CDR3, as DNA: TGCGCCAGCAGCTTCCTGGACAGTCACGAGCAGTACTTC.

The CDR3 protein is CASSQDGDIADTQYF. The CDR3 region has the DNA TGCGCCAGCAGCCAAGATGGGGACATCGCAGATACGCAGTATTTT. The chain recombines TRBV4-3 with TRBJ2-3, with D possibly TRBD1 on 6 matching bases. CDR1 is LGHNA and CDR2 is YSLEER in the germline V gene. Trimming shortened V by 0 bases and J by 4 bases, and 11 bases separated the two germline ends. This CDR3 spans 15 amino acids.

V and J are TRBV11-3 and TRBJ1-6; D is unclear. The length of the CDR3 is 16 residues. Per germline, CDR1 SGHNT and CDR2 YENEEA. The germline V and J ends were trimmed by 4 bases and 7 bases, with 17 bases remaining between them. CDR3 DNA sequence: TGTGCCAGCAGCTCCTGGAACACGGAGGAAAATTCACCCCTCCACTTT. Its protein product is CASSSWNTEENSPLHF.

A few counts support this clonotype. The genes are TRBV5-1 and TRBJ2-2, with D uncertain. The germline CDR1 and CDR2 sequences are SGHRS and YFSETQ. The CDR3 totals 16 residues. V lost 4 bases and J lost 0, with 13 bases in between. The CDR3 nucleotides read TGCGCCAGCAGCCCCGACTCGTTCGCGAACACCGGGGAGCTGTTTTTT. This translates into CASSPDSFANTGELFF.

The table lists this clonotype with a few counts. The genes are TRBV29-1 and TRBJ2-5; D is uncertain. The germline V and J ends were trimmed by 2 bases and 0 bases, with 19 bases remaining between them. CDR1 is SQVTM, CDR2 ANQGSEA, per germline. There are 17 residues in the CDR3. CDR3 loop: CSVERLLAKPYQETQYF. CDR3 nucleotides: TGCAGCGTTGAACGGCTTCTTGCTAAACCGTACCAAGAGACCCAGTACTTC.

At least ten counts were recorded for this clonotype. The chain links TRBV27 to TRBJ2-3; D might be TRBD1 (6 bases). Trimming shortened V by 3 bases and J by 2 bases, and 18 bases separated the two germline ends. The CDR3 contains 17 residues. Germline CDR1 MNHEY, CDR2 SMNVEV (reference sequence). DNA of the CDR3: TGTGCCAGCAGTTTCACTGGGGGCTCCCTCTTCACAGATACGCAGTATTTT. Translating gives CASSFTGGSLFTDTQYF.

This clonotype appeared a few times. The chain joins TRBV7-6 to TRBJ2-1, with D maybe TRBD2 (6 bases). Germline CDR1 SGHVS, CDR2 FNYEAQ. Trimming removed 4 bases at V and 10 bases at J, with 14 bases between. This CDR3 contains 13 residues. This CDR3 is CASSSGLHMEQFF. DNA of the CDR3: TGTGCCAGCAGCTCCGGACTACACATGGAGCAGTTCTTC.